This TCR beta chain was sequenced during a study of Graves' ophthalmopathy and Graves' hyperthyroidism. The CDR3 has 14 amino acids. Per the germline V gene, CDR1 is LNHDA and CDR2 is SQIVND (reference sequence). V shed 6 bases, J shed 4 bases, and the junction held 8 bases outside the gene matches. Investigators amplified TCR beta CDR3 regions from RNA transcripts. Second-round multiplex PCR followed a first-round RT-PCR using HTBI primers. A single record per CDR3 protein comes from TCRdb applying MiXCR to the multiplex PCR reads. The table includes almost 400,000 distinct CDR3 sequences, about 16% detected once. Orbital computed tomography, together with clinical symptoms, serum thyroxine, TRAb and thyroid ultrasound, was used for diagnosis. PBMCs were isolated by Ficoll-Paque density gradient centrifugation, using approximately 10 ml of fresh peripheral blood as the starting material.

The sample comprised peripheral blood. This receptor was taken from a woman younger than 35 with Graves' ophthalmopathy. V and J are TRBV19 and TRBJ1-1; 7 nucleotides line up with TRBD1. The CDR3 DNA reads as TGTGCCAGTAGCATAACAGGGGCGGGCACTGAAGCTTTCTTT. Protein product: CASSITGAGTEAFF.